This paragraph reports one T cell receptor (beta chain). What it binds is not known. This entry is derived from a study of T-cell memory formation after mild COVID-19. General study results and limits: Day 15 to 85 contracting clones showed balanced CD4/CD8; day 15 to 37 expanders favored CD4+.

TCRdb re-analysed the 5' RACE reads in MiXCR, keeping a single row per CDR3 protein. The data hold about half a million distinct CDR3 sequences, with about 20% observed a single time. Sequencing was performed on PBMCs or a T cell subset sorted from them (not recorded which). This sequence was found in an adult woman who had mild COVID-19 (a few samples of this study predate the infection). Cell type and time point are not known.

CDR3 bases: TGTGCCAGCAGCCTGACAGGGAGCGGCTATGGCTACACCTTC. Encoded protein: CASSLTGSGYGYTF. The chain recombines TRBV12-3 or TRBV12-4 with TRBJ1-2, with 7 bases fitting TRBD1. Trimming took 6 bases from V and 4 from J; bases not matched to a gene: 8. The CDR3 is 14 amino acids.